This TCR beta chain was identified during a study of T-cell memory formation after mild COVID-19. Overall study: Most TCR clusters belonged to a single donor.

Turning to this clonotype: As yet, its antigen is unknown.

This CDR3 has 12 amino acids. CDR1 is LNHNV and CDR2 is YYDKDF in the germline V gene (reference sequence). V shed 5 bases and J shed 7 bases, with 9 bases lying between them. Findings and limits, study-wide: Day 15 to 85 contractors were CD4/CD8 balanced; later expanders leaned CD4+. CM and EM subsets held most contracting CD4+ clones; EMRA held CD8+ ones. In pre-infection memory, a portion of responding clones appeared, which suggested that cross-reactive memory joined.

MiXCR was run by TCRdb on the 5' RACE reads, yielding one entry per CDR3 protein. Of approximately 100,000 distinct CDR3 sequences in the sample, roughly 10% were seen once. The TCR was taken from a man aged 18 to 35 who had mild COVID-19 (a few samples of this study predate the infection). Cell type and time point are not known. Sequenced material: PBMCs or a T cell subset sorted from them (not recorded which). J is TRBJ1-5 and V is TRBV15; D is unclear. CDR3 region: CATSRAGQPQHF. The CDR3 coding sequence is TGTGCCACCAGCCGGGCTGGGCAGCCCCAGCATTTT.